This T cell receptor (beta chain) was sequenced during a study of naive and memory T cell subsets. The germline CDR1 and CDR2 sequences are MDHEN and SYDVKM. Trimming removed 7 bases at V and 0 bases at J, with 12 bases between. This CDR3 spans 15 amino acids. TCR cDNA received a 3' ligated oligonucleotide that carried a UMI. Whole-blood samples were 2 to 2.5 ml of peripheral blood from healthy adult volunteers. Cells were not sorted; total RNA input targeted about 1 to 1000 ng. This clonotype came up many times. The antigen remains unidentified. Study-wide findings and caveats: TCR transcript changes with activation or differentiation may affect this RNA method.

Four PCR rounds used nested alpha and beta constant region primers plus the SP2 primer. Reverse transcription of blood and skin TCR RNA was primed at alpha and beta constant regions. MiXCR, run by TCRdb on the 5' RACE reads, gives a single entry per CDR3 protein. The profile shows some 60,000 distinct CDR3 sequences, 8% to 9% of them singletons. The gene calls are TRBV28 and TRBJ1-4, with D unresolved. The receptor was derived from a female donor in good health. CDR3 amino acids: CASILGKATNEKLFF. CDR3 bases: TGTGCCAGCATCTTAGGCAAGGCAACTAATGAAAAACTGTTTTTT.